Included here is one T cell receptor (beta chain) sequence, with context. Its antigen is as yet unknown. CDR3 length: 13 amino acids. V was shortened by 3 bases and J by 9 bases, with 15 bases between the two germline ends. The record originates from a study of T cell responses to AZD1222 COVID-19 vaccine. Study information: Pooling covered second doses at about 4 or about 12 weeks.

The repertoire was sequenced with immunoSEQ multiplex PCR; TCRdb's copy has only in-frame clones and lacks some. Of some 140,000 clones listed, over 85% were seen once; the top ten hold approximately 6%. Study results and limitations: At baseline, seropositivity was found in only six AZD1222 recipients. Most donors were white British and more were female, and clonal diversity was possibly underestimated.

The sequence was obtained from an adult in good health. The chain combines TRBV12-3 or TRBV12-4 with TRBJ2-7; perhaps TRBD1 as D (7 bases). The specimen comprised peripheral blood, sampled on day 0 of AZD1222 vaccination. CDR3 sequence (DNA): TGTGCCAGCAGTTTCGGAGGGGGCGCGCCGCAGTACTTC. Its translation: CASSFGGGAPQYF.